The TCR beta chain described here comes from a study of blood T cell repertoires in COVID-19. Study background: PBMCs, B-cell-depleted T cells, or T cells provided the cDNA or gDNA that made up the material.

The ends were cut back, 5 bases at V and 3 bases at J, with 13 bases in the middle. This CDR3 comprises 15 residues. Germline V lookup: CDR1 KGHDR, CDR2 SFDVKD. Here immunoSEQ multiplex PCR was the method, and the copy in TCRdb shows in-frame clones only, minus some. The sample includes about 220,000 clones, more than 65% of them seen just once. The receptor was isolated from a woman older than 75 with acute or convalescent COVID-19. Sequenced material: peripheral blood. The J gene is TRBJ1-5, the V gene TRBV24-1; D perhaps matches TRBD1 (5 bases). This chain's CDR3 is CATSGRGRPNQPQHF. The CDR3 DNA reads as TGTGCCACCAGTGGGAGGGGAAGACCCAATCAGCCCCAGCATTTT.